This T cell receptor (beta chain) originates from a study of control samples from healthy donors and cancer patients. Profiled with immunoSEQ multiplex PCR; TCRdb holds only in-frame clones, not every one. The repertoire holds about 120,000 clones, 85% to 90% seen once, with about 1.1% in the top ten. V dropped 5 bases and J dropped 1; count of bases not matched to a gene: 18. There are 19 residues in the CDR3. Germline-derived CDR1 and CDR2 are LGHNT and FRNRAP. The TCR was taken from a woman between 45 and 65 years old with colorectal cancer. The chain combines TRBV12-5 with TRBJ1-1, with 8 bases identical to TRBD1. Sequencing input: PBMCs. CDR3 sequence reads: CASGHVPRRGLLRNTEAFF. CDR3 DNA: TGTGCTAGTGGTCACGTCCCCCGCAGGGGGCTCTTAAGGAACACTGAAGCTTTCTTT. Variable domain in full (rest from reference TRBV12-5 and TRBJ1-1): DARVTQTPRHKVTEMGQEVTMRCQPILGHNTVFWYRQTMMQGLELLAYFRNRAPLDDSGMPKDRFSAEMPDATLATLKIQPSEPRDSAVYFCASGHVPRRGLLRNTEAFFGQGTRLTVV.